Listed here are 5 T cell receptor beta chains from one sample, sequenced in a study of blood T cells in healthy people across ages. Primed by a sample-barcoded 5' primer and a J-beta primer mix, a second PCR proceeded for 7 to 11 cycles. Using its own MiXCR run on the 5' RACE reads, TCRdb lists one record per CDR3 protein. The sample holds a few hundred thousand distinct CDR3 sequences, about 49% seen once. Sequenced: blood. Source of these receptors: a man aged 55 to 70 in good health.

This clonotype was seen only a few times. V usage is TRBV7-3 and J usage is TRBJ2-3; 11 nucleotides line up with TRBD2. The CDR3 extends over 17 amino acids. The V gene's germline CDR1 is SGHTA and CDR2 FQGTGA. The ends lost 5 bases at V and 6 bases at J; junction bases unmatched: 13. The CDR3: CASSPKGLAGGGDTQYF. The CDR3 nucleotides are TGTGCCAGCAGCCCGAAAGGGCTAGCGGGAGGAGGGGATACGCAGTATTTT.

This clonotype was seen many times. This chain connects TRBV7-2 to TRBJ2-7, with 9 bases that match TRBD2. The germline V gene has CDR1 SGHTA and CDR2 FQGNSA. V shed 6 bases, J shed 7 bases, and the junction held 13 bases outside the gene matches. CDR3 length: 15 amino acids. This CDR3 reads CASRPTSGSPPEQYF. The CDR3 DNA reads as TGTGCCAGCAGGCCTACTAGCGGGTCTCCCCCGGAGCAGTACTTC.

This clonotype was detected only once. The J gene is TRBJ2-5, the V gene TRBV5-1; D not resolved. The CDR3 consists of 15 residues. The V end lost 0 bases, the J end lost 1 base, and 10 bases lay between the germline ends. The V gene's germline CDR1 is SGHRS and CDR2 YFSETQ. In DNA form, the CDR3 reads TGCGCCAGCAGCTTGGCAAGCTACGCCCAAGAGACCCAGTACTTC. Translation: CASSLASYAQETQYF.

This clonotype was counted between two and nine times. The chain joins TRBV27 to TRBJ1-2; no clear D gene. Germline lookup yields CDR1 MNHEY and CDR2 SMNVEV (reference sequence). Trimming took 5 bases from V and 1 from J, leaving 32 bases between them. This CDR3 contains 21 residues. In DNA form, the CDR3 reads TGTGCCAGCAGTCCGAATAAAGCGCCGTGGGCAGGACGACGGATTAACTATGGCTACACCTTC. Protein: CASSPNKAPWAGRRINYGYTF.

In its sample, this clonotype was seen once. The gene calls are TRBV27 and TRBJ1-2; 8 bases map to TRBD1. Germline V gives CDR1 MNHEY, CDR2 SMNVEV (reference sequence). The ends lost 6 bases at V and 4 bases at J; junction bases unmatched: 4. This CDR3 comprises 13 residues. CDR3 sequence: CASRRGTGYGYTF. CDR3 sequence (DNA): TGTGCCAGCAGGAGGGGGACAGGCTATGGCTACACCTTC.